This T cell receptor beta chain emerged from a study of T-cell memory formation after mild COVID-19. The CDR3 covers 16 residues. V trimming: 0 bases; J trimming: 6 bases; junction bases outside the gene matches: 9. Each CDR3 protein gets one entry after TCRdb re-called the 5' RACE reads with MiXCR. The table has 350,000 to 500,000 distinct CDR3 sequences, around 17% seen once. As concerns this clonotype: As yet, its antigen is unknown.

General study points: Cross-reactive memory appears to have joined, as suggested by some responding clones showing up in pre-infection memory. Those CD4+ clones that contracted were mainly in CM and EM (CD8+ ones in EMRA).

The specimen was PBMCs or a T cell subset sorted from them (not recorded which). The V and J genes are TRBV23-1 and TRBJ2-3; 7 bases fit TRBD1. TRBV23-1 is an ORF for which the function is uncertain. This sequence originates from a man aged 18-30 years who had mild COVID-19 (a few samples of this study predate the infection). Cell type and time point are not known. The CDR3 region is CASSQSRTGSLDTQYF. For the CDR3, the DNA is TGCGCCAGCAGTCAATCACGGACAGGATCTTTGGATACGCAGTATTTT.